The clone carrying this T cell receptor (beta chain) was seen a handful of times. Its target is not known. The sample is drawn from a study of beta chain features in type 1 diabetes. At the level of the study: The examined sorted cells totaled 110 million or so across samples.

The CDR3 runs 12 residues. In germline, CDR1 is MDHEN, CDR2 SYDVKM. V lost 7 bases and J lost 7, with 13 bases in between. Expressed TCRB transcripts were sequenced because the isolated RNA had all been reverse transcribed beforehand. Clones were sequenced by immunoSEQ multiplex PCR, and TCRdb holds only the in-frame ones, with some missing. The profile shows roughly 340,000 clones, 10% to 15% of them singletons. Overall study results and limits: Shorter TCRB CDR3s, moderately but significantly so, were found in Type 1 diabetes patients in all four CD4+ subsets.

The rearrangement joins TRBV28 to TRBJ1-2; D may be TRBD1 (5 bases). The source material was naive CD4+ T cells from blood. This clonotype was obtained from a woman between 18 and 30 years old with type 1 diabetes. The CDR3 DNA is TGTGCCAGCACGGGGGAACCACCTGGCTACACCTTC. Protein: CASTGEPPGYTF.